The 14 T cell receptor beta chains below were found in one sample sequenced in a study of blood T cell repertoires in COVID-19 (dated by TCRdb to about 2020). Preparation of the library involved the immunoSEQ multiplex PCR assay. TCRdb limited this immuneACCESS table to in-frame rearrangements with V and J called. A share of clones is missing; checked studies link under half to unresolved V genes, and the rest is unexplained. The sample contains about 130,000 clones, around four fifths of them found a single time. The ten biggest clones cover 15% to 20% of the sample. The material sequenced was PBMCs or T cells enriched from blood (not recorded which). The receptors originated from a man aged 25-45 years who had recovered from COVID-19.

The chain carries TRBV5-1 and TRBJ1-6, with unresolved D. V was trimmed by 0 bases and J by 9 bases, leaving 16 bases between them. Germline CDR1 is SGHRS and CDR2 is YFSETQ. The CDR3 is 16 residues long. The CDR3 here is CASSLDPGSLGSPLHF. DNA for the CDR3: TGCGCCAGCAGCTTGGACCCGGGAAGCTTAGGTTCACCCCTCCACTTT.

This clone was seen a few times. The chain has TRBV6-1 and TRBJ1-6; D unclear. The V end was cut by 8 bases, the J end by 0 bases, with 8 bases between. The CDR3 is 14 amino acids. Looked up from germline, CDR1 is MNHNS and CDR2 is SASEGT. In DNA form, the CDR3 reads TGTGCCAGCGGAGGAAGCTCCTATAATTCACCCCTCCACTTT. This gives the protein CASGGSSYNSPLHF.

The sample holds one count of this clone. The chain employs TRBV7-2 and TRBJ2-5; D might be TRBD2 (5 bases). The CDR3 sequence is 14 residues long. The germline V gene has CDR1 SGHTA and CDR2 FQGNSA. V was trimmed by 1 base and J by 1 base, leaving 7 bases between them. The CDR3 loop is CASSLVGSQETQYF. The CDR3 DNA reads as TGTGCCAGCAGCTTAGTTGGGAGCCAAGAGACCCAGTACTTC.

The gene calls are TRBV27 and TRBJ1-3; D possibly corresponds to TRBD1 (6 bases). V lost 7 bases and J lost 4, with 14 bases in between. The CDR3 spans 14 residues. From germline, CDR1 is MNHEY and CDR2 SMNVEV (reference sequence). CDR3 sequence reads: CASKQGVFGNTIYF. The DNA for the CDR3 is TGTGCCAGCAAACAGGGAGTATTCGGAAACACCATATATTTT.

The V call is TRBV5-4, the J call TRBJ2-7; 7 bases align to TRBD1. V trimming: 4 bases; J trimming: 4 bases; junction bases outside the gene matches: 14. Germline V CDR1 and CDR2: SGHNT, YYREEE (reference sequence). CDR3 length: 16 residues. CDR3 loop: CASSPAPGQRIYEQYF. The DNA for the CDR3 is TGTGCCAGCAGCCCAGCACCGGGACAGCGTATTTACGAGCAGTACTTC.

The V and J genes are TRBV29-1 and TRBJ1-1; D might be TRBD1 (6 bases). The ends were cut back, 4 bases at V and 0 bases at J, with 12 bases in the middle. The CDR3 consists of 14 residues. Germline CDR1 and CDR2: SQVTM and ANQGSEA. The CDR3 DNA reads TGCAGCGTTGTGGCACAGGGAATGAACACTGAAGCTTTCTTT. Translated, it gives CSVVAQGMNTEAFF.

V gene TRBV6-5 combines with J gene TRBJ1-5, with D possibly matching TRBD1 (5 bases). The CDR3 contains 12 residues. Germline values: CDR1 MNHEY, CDR2 SVGAGI. Between the trimmed V and J ends, which lost 6 bases and 11 bases, there was a span of 14 bases. This CDR3 reads CASSGGFGSQHF. The CDR3 DNA reads TGTGCCAGCAGCGGGGGATTCGGGTCCCAGCATTTT.

The V and J genes are TRBV4-1 and TRBJ1-2; tentatively, D is TRBD1 (6 bases). The V and J ends lost 3 bases and 0 bases respectively, with 14 bases between them. Germline CDR1 and CDR2: MGHRA and YSYEKL. The CDR3 sequence is 16 residues long. The CDR3 sequence is CASSQTTGTTNYGYTF. CDR3 bases: TGCGCCAGCAGCCAGACTACCGGGACAACTAACTATGGCTACACCTTC.

This chain links TRBV5-4 with TRBJ2-7; 7 bases are shared with TRBD2. Looked up from germline, CDR1 is SGHNT and CDR2 is YYREEE (reference sequence). The CDR3 is 15 amino acids. Trimming took 0 bases from V and 5 from J; bases not matched to a gene: 8. This CDR3 reads CASSLVGGRADEQYF. The CDR3 nucleotides are TGTGCCAGCAGCTTGGTGGGAGGGAGGGCCGACGAGCAGTACTTC.

This clone was found a few times. V is TRBV12-3 or TRBV12-4 and J is TRBJ1-6; the D is unclear. Deletions cut 5 bases from V and 13 bases from J, with 9 bases between. This CDR3 has 11 amino acids. CDR3 in DNA: TGTGCCAGCAGTCACGGTTACCCCCTCCACTTT. Translating it yields CASSHGYPLHF.

This chain links TRBV3-1 (or the pseudogene TRBV3-2) with TRBJ2-1, with 8 bases aligning to TRBD2. V lost 1 base and J lost 10; bases outside the gene matches: 9. The CDR3 consists of 15 residues. Germline V lookup: CDR1 LGHDT, CDR2 YNNKEL (reference sequence). CDR3 sequence reads: CASSQVYSGRGEQFF. CDR3 bases: TGTGCCAGCAGCCAAGTATACTCCGGGAGGGGGGAGCAGTTCTTC.

The chain carries TRBV7-2 and TRBJ1-3, with a tentative D call TRBD1 (5 bases). V lost 2 bases and J 1 base, leaving 12 bases between the germline ends. Germline lookup yields CDR1 SGHTA and CDR2 FQGNSA. The CDR3 has 16 amino acids. The DNA for the CDR3 is TGTGCCAGCAGCTTATTAGGGGCAGGGTCTGGAAACACCATATATTTT. Translated, it gives CASSLLGAGSGNTIYF.

The chain couples TRBV20-1 to TRBJ2-7, with D possibly being TRBD1 (6 bases). Trimming took 3 bases from V and 1 from J, leaving 19 bases between them. From germline, CDR1 is DFQATT and CDR2 SNEGSKA (reference sequence). This CDR3 has 16 amino acids. Written as DNA, the CDR3 is TGCAGTGCTAGTCCCCTTTCGGTCAGGGGATCCTACGAGCAGTACGTC. Protein product: CSASPLSVRGSYEQYV.

The chain uses TRBV9 and TRBJ2-3; D gene ambiguous. In germline, CDR1 is SGDLS, CDR2 YYNGEE. With 2 bases removed from V and 0 bases from J, the gap between germline ends came to 10 bases. The CDR3 consists of 15 residues. As DNA, the CDR3 is TGTGCCAGCAGCGTTGGAAGCGTAAGCACAGATACGCAGTATTTT. Residues: CASSVGSVSTDTQYF.